One sample yielded the 3 T cell receptor beta chains listed below, sequenced in a study of T cell repertoires in cytomegalovirus infection. Each CDR3 protein gets one entry after TCRdb re-called the reads with MiXCR. The repertoire includes hundreds of thousands of distinct CDR3 sequences, about a third of them detected once, and more than 13% sits in the top ten. Their antigens are not known. This material consisted of cultured CD8+ T cells from PBMCs, taken from culture after CMV antigen stimulation. These receptors all stem from a human donor in good health (CMV status not recorded). Some clones in this sample may be carry-over from other donors' samples.

This chain connects TRBV9 to TRBJ1-2; TRBD1 might be the D (6 bases). Trimming cost V 7 bases and J 7 bases, with 11 bases left between them. From germline, CDR1 is SGDLS and CDR2 YYNGEE. The CDR3 runs to 11 residues. The CDR3 sequence: CASPQGGGYTF. The CDR3 coding sequence is TGTGCCAGCCCACAGGGAGGTGGCTACACCTTC. Together with reference TRBV9 and TRBJ1-2, the CDR3 gives the full variable domain: DSGVTQTPKHLITATGQRVTLRCSPRSGDLSVYWYQQSLDQGLQFLIQYYNGEERAKGNILERFSAQQFPDLHSELNLSSLELGDSALYFCASPQGGGYTFGSGTRLTVV.

Points on this clonotype: A junction boundary mismatches the germline segment, possibly from a read error. V and J are TRBV7-6 and TRBJ2-1; 8 bases are shared with TRBD2. Germline values: CDR1 SGHVS, CDR2 FNYEAQ. The CDR3 extends over 14 amino acids. The CDR3 protein is CASSRAGGDGEQFF. CDR3 DNA sequence: TGTGCTAGCAGTAGGGCGGGGGGCGATGGTGAGCAGTTCTTC.

The gene calls are TRBV15 and TRBJ2-2; no firm D call. Germline values: CDR1 LNHNV, CDR2 YYDKDF (reference sequence). CDR3 size: 14 residues. V was trimmed by 8 bases and J by 4 bases, leaving 14 bases between them. The CDR3 DNA reads TGTGCCACCTCTAGGCTACCTGTCACCGGGGAGCTGTTTTTT. This gives the protein CATSRLPVTGELFF.